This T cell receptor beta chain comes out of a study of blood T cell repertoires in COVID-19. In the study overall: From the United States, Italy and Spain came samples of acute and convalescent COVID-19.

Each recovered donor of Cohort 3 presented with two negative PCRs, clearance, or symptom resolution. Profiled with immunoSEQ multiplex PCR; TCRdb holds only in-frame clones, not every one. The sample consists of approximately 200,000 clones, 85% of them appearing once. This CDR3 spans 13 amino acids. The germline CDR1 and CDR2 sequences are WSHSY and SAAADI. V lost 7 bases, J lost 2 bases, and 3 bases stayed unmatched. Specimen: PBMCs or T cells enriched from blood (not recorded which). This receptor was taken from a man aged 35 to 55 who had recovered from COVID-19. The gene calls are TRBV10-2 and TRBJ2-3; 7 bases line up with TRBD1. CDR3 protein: CASKDRPTDTQYF. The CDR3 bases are TGCGCCAGCAAGGACAGGCCCACAGATACGCAGTATTTT.